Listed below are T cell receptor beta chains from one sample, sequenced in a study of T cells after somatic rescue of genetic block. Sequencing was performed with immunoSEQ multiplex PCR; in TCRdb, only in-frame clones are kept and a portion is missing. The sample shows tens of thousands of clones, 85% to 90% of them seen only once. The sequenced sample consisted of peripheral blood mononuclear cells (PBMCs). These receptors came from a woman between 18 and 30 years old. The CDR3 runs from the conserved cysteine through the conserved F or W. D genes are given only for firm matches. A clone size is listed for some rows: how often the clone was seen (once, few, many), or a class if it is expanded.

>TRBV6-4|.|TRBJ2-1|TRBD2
TGTGCCAGCACCCCCGGGGATAGCGGGATCTCCGAGCAGTTCTTC
CASTPGDSGISEQFF
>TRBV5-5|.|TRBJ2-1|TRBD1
TGTGCCAGCAGCTTGCTCCAGGGGGCACGGAATGAGCAGTTCTTC
CASSLLQGARNEQFF
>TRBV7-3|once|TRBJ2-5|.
TGTGCCAGCAGCAACCTCGGGGGACAAGAGACCCAGTACTTC
CASSNLGGQETQYF
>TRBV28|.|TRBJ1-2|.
TGTGCCAGCAGCCATCCCCCAGCAGGCTATGGCTACACCTTC
CASSHPPAGYGYTF
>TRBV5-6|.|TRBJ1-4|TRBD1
TGTGCCAGCAGCTTGGTGCAGGGGGCGAATGAAAAACTGTTTTTT
CASSLVQGANEKLFF
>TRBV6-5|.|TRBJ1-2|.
TGTGCCAGCAGTTACTCGTGGAAGAACTATGGCTACACCTTC
CASSYSWKNYGYTF
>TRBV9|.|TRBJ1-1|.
TGTGCCAGCAGCGGACCGGGGGGAGGGTCTGAAGCTTTCTTT
CASSGPGGGSEAFF
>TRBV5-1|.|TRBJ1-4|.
TGCGCCAGCAGCTTACAATCAACTAATGAAAAACTGTTTTTT
CASSLQSTNEKLFF
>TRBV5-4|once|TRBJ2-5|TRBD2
TGTGCCAGCAGCTTGGGGGATAGCGGGAGGCAAGAGACCCAGTACTTC
CASSLGDSGRQETQYF
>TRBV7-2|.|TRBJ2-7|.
TGTGCCAGCAGCCCAGACGCCGCCCTCGAGCAGTACTTC
CASSPDAALEQYF
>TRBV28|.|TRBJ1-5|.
TGTGCCAGCCGATCCCAGAACCAGCCCCAGCATTTT
CASRSQNQPQHF
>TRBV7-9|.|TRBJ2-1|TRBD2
TGTGCCAGCAGCTCGCCGGGACTAGCGGGCAATGAGCAGTTCTTC
CASSSPGLAGNEQFF
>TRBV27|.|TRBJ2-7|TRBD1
TGTGCCAGCAGTGGGACAGGACGGACCTACGAGCAGTACTTC
CASSGTGRTYEQYF
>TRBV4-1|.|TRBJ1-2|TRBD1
TGCGCCAGCAGCCCCCGGGGGGACAGCACCCTAAACTATGGCTACACCTTC
CASSPRGDSTLNYGYTF
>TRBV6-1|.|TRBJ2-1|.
TGTGCCAGCAGTGAATCTGTGGGGCGCTACAATGAGCAGTTCTTC
CASSESVGRYNEQFF
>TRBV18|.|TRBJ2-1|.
TGTGCCAGCTCACCAACGGGGAGTTACAATGAGCAGTTCTTC
CASSPTGSYNEQFF
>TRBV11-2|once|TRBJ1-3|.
TGTGCCAGCAGCTTGGACCGGATGGGAAACACCATATATTTT
CASSLDRMGNTIYF
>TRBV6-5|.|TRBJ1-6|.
TGTGCCAGCAGTTACGGCGACAGCCGGACCTCACCCCTCCACTTT
CASSYGDSRTSPLHF
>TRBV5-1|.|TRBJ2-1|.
TGCGCCAGCAACTCCGCGGGGCTGAATGAGCAGTTCTTC
CASNSAGLNEQFF
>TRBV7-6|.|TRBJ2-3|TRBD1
TGTGCCAGCAGCTCGGACAGGGGTGGGACAGATACGCAGTATTTT
CASSSDRGGTDTQYF
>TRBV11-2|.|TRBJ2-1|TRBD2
TGTGCCAGCAGCCCAGGACTAGACAATGAGCAGTTCTTC
CASSPGLDNEQFF
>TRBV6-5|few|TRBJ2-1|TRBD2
TGTGCCAGCAGGACTAGCGGAGCTAATTACAATGAGCAGTTCTTC
CASRTSGANYNEQFF
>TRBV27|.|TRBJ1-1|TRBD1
TGTGCCAGCAGTTTATTGGCTTCGGGACAGGCCATGAACACTGAAGCTTTCTTT
CASSLLASGQAMNTEAFF
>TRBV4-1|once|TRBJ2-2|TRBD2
TGCGCCAGCAGCCAAGAAGGGACTAGCGGTGGTTTGCCGGAGCTGTTTTTT
CASSQEGTSGGLPELFF